The T cell receptor (beta chain) described here comes from a study of blood T cell repertoires in COVID-19. The overall study: Both acute and convalescent COVID-19 samples were obtained from the United States, Italy and Spain. In each case, the material was cDNA or gDNA derived from T cells, B-cell-depleted T cells, or PBMCs.

Original processing methods: Reference gene primer amplification gave estimated nucleated cell counts. The data were produced by immunoSEQ multiplex PCR, yet TCRdb's version contains in-frame clones alone and is incomplete. V and J calls and clone size are as listed in that table; D and trimming were resolved from the DNA. The sample includes under 55,000 clones, approximately 86% of them seen just once. Sequencing was performed on peripheral blood. The sequence was obtained from a woman at least 80 years old with active COVID-19.

Here the CDR3 reads CASSQGTRGAGETQYF. The DNA for the CDR3 is TGCGCCAGCAGCCAAGGGACCCGGGGGGCCGGGGAGACCCAGTACTTC. The rearrangement links TRBV4-3 to TRBJ2-5; the D gene is possibly TRBD2 (7 bases). V was shortened by 1 base and J by 5 bases, with 17 bases between the two germline ends. Germline values: CDR1 LGHNA, CDR2 YSLEER. The CDR3 is made up of 16 amino acids.